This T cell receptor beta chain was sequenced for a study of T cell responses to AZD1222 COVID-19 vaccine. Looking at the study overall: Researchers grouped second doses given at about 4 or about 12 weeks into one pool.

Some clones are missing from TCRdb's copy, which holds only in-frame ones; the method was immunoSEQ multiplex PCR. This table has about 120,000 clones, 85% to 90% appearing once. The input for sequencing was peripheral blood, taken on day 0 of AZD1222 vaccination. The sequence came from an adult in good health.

The CDR3: CATREFSGNTIYF. CDR3 bases: TGTGCCACCCGGGAGTTCTCTGGAAACACCATATATTTT. This chain connects TRBV19 to TRBJ1-3; D is uncertain. V lost 10 bases and J 0 bases, leaving 10 bases between the germline ends. This CDR3 is 13 amino acids long. Germline V gives CDR1 LNHDA, CDR2 SQIVND (reference sequence).